Below are 9 T cell receptor beta chains sequenced from a single sample in a study of T cell responses to AZD1222 COVID-19 vaccine. The method was immunoSEQ multiplex PCR; TCRdb's version includes in-frame clones alone and lacks a portion of them. Here the sample spans roughly 180,000 clones, 94% being singletons. The sequencing here drew on peripheral blood, taken on day 0 of AZD1222 vaccination. These receptors all stem from an adult in good health.

The chain links TRBV12-3 or TRBV12-4 to TRBJ2-7; D might be TRBD1 (6 bases). The CDR3 length is 13 residues. The V and J ends lost 6 bases and 4 bases respectively, with 13 bases between them. The CDR3 DNA sequence: TGTGCCAGCAGCTTACAGGGATCGTACGAGCAGTACTTC. This translates into CASSLQGSYEQYF.

The genes are TRBV30 and TRBJ1-1; no clear D. Trimming stripped 4 bases from V and 5 bases from J, with 29 bases between. The CDR3 spans 18 residues. Per germline, CDR1 GTSNPN and CDR2 SVGIG (reference sequence). CDR3 loop: CAWKPRLPGGSWNTEAFF. CDR3 DNA sequence: TGTGCCTGGAAACCCCGTCTCCCAGGAGGATCCTGGAATACTGAAGCTTTCTTT.

This chain connects TRBV6-5 to TRBJ1-2; 7 nucleotides agree with TRBD1. V lost 2 bases, J lost 8 bases, and 8 bases stayed unmatched. CDR1 is MNHEY and CDR2 is SVGAGI in the germline V gene. The CDR3 contains 14 residues. The CDR3 region has the DNA TGTGCCAGCAGTTACCGGGACAGCAACGGAGGCTACACCTTC. Translated: CASSYRDSNGGYTF.

The chain carries TRBV12-3 or TRBV12-4 and TRBJ2-5; unclear D gene. The CDR3 extends over 13 amino acids. The V and J ends lost 6 bases and 3 bases respectively, with 11 bases between them. As DNA, the CDR3 is TGTGCCAGCAGGAAAGGCGGTGAAGAGACCCAGTACTTC. It codes for CASRKGGEETQYF.

The V gene is TRBV27, the J gene TRBJ1-1, with 12 bases identical to TRBD1. Germline V CDR1 and CDR2: MNHEY, SMNVEV (reference sequence). This CDR3 is 19 amino acids long. Losses at the gene ends were 3 bases for V and 4 bases for J; bases not matched to a gene: 15. The CDR3 loop is CASSFFARGDRGLGTEAFF. CDR3 DNA: TGTGCCAGCAGTTTCTTTGCGAGGGGGGACAGGGGGCTCGGCACTGAAGCTTTCTTT.

V gene TRBV9 combines with J gene TRBJ2-7; tentatively, D is TRBD2 (5 bases). Germline V CDR1 and CDR2: SGDLS, YYNGEE. CDR3 size: 14 residues. Trimming removed 4 bases at V and 7 bases at J, with 18 bases between. The CDR3 sequence is CASSFQDRGEEQYF. CDR3 DNA sequence: TGTGCCAGCAGCTTCCAGGACCGTGGGGAGGAGCAGTACTTC.

The rearrangement uses TRBV11-2 and TRBJ2-1; D possibly corresponds to TRBD2 (5 bases). Germline CDR1 SGHAT, CDR2 FQNNGV. The CDR3 is 12 residues long. V was cut by 5 bases and J by 12 bases, with 14 bases left in between. The CDR3 spells CASSLHNAGQFF. Here the CDR3 DNA reads TGTGCCAGCAGCCTCCACAACGCGGGGCAGTTCTTC.

Remarks on this clone: Other DNA sequences from this sample encode an identical CDR3 as well. The chain joins TRBV18 to TRBJ2-3; a weak D match, TRBD1 (6 bases). The V end lost 3 bases, the J end lost 1 base, and 8 bases lay between the germline ends. Germline V CDR1 and CDR2: KGHSH, LQKENI. This CDR3 has 14 amino acids. The CDR3 bases are TGTGCCAGCTCACCGGCAGGGGGCACAGATACGCAGTATTTT. This sequence encodes CASSPAGGTDTQYF. The whole variable domain, remainder taken from reference TRBV18 and TRBJ2-3, is NAGVMQNPRHLVRRRGQEARLRCSPMKGHSHVYWYRQLPEEGLKFMVYLQKENIIDESGMPKERFSAEFPKEGPSILRIQQVVRGDSAAYFCASSPAGGTDTQYFGPGTRLTVL.

This chain connects TRBV19 to TRBJ2-3; 7 nucleotides match TRBD2. V shed 8 bases and J 2 bases; nucleotides not matched to a gene: 7. The germline V gene has CDR1 LNHDA and CDR2 SQIVND (reference sequence). The CDR3 loop spans 14 amino acids. CDR3 region: CASALAVSTDTQYF. CDR3 nucleotides: TGTGCCAGTGCCCTAGCGGTCTCCACAGATACGCAGTATTTT.